This T cell receptor beta chain was captured in a study of T cell clusters in autoimmune cytopenias. One tube held mixed TRB-A and TRB-B primer pools for touch-down PCR. TCRdb reworked the multiplex PCR reads into one entry per CDR3 protein, no DNA. The sample table sets out approximately 4,600 distinct CDR3 sequences. Considering frequency, this clonotype is medium-sized. What it binds is unknown. The CDR3 is made up of 13 amino acids. The germline CDR1 and CDR2 sequences are KGHSH and LQKENI. General study points: Exclusive TRB clusters were about 3-fold more numerous in healthy donors than in active autoimmune hepatitis.

Each sample's input was 250 to 300 ng genomic DNA, roughly 40,000 genome equivalents. The chain couples TRBV18 to TRBJ1-1. Sequencing input: peripheral blood. This sequence was found in a human donor with an autoimmune cytopenia or autoimmune hepatitis (not recorded which). CDR3 region: CASSPALNTEAFF.